This is a list of T cell receptor beta chains from one sample in a study of early T cells in non-severe SARS-CoV-2 infection. Using its own MiXCR run on the 5' RACE reads, TCRdb lists one record per CDR3 protein. The profile shows over 90,000 distinct CDR3 sequences, over 9.5% of them singletons. This material consisted of whole blood, taken at baseline. Receptor source: an adult who was a healthcare worker with PCR-confirmed SARS-CoV-2 infection or an uninfected control (not recorded which). CDR3s include the opening cysteine and the closing phenylalanine or tryptophan. The D gene is left open where the match is weak. The size field is filled for only some rows; it gives once, few, many or a size class.

V: TRBV6-1
D: .
size: .
J: TRBJ1-2
DNA: TGTGCCAGCAGTGAAGGGACAGTCCGCTATGGCTACACCTTC
CDR3: CASSEGTVRYGYTF

V: TRBV6-6
D: TRBD1
size: few
J: TRBJ1-3
DNA: TGTGCCAGCAGTTACCCCAGGACAGGGACAGGGGGAAACACCATATATTTT
CDR3: CASSYPRTGTGGNTIYF

V: TRBV12-5
D: .
size: many
J: TRBJ2-3
DNA: TGTGCTAGTGGTCCACGGACAGGCACAGATACGCAGTATTTT
CDR3: CASGPRTGTDTQYF

V: TRBV11-2
D: .
size: many
J: TRBJ2-3
DNA: TGTGCCAGCAGCTTATTAGGAGATACGCAGTATTTT
CDR3: CASSLLGDTQYF

V: TRBV5-1
D: .
size: few
J: TRBJ1-2
DNA: TGCGCCAGCAGCTTGGATTATGGAGCTAACTATGGCTACACCTTC
CDR3: CASSLDYGANYGYTF

V: TRBV3-1
D: TRBD1
size: .
J: TRBJ2-1
DNA: TGTGCCAGCAGCCAAGTAGTGGGACAGGGATACAATGAGCAGTTCTTC
CDR3: CASSQVVGQGYNEQFF

V: TRBV3-1
D: .
size: few
J: TRBJ1-3
DNA: TGTGCCAGCAGGACCACATCCTCTGGAAACACCATATATTTT
CDR3: CASRTTSSGNTIYF

V: TRBV2
D: TRBD2
size: few
J: TRBJ2-1
DNA: TGTGCCAGCAGACGACTAGCGGGAGGGTCCGATGAGCAGTTCTTC
CDR3: CASRRLAGGSDEQFF

V: TRBV11-1
D: .
size: .
J: TRBJ1-1
DNA: TGTGCCAGCAGCTTAGTTGCGGAAGTTGAAGCTTTCTTT
CDR3: CASSLVAEVEAFF

V: TRBV7-9
D: TRBD1
size: .
J: TRBJ2-1
DNA: TGTGCCAGCAGCCCTAGGGGACAGGCCTACAATGAGCAGTTCTTC
CDR3: CASSPRGQAYNEQFF

V: TRBV7-9
D: .
size: .
J: TRBJ2-4
DNA: TGTGCCAGCAGCAGGGATTCAAACATTCAGTACTTC
CDR3: CASSRDSNIQYF

V: TRBV10-3
D: .
size: .
J: TRBJ2-7
DNA: TGTGCCATCAGTGGGAGGACCCCTCCCTACGAGCAGTACTTC
CDR3: CAISGRTPPYEQYF

V: TRBV20-1
D: TRBD1
size: .
J: TRBJ1-1
DNA: TGCAGTGCTACACAGGGGGCGTCGGAAGCTTTCTTT
CDR3: CSATQGASEAFF

V: TRBV4-1
D: .
size: few
J: TRBJ2-2
DNA: TGCGCCAGCAGCCACCCGAGGGAATCGAACACCGGGGAGCTGTTTTTT
CDR3: CASSHPRESNTGELFF

V: TRBV7-9
D: .
size: .
J: TRBJ2-5
DNA: TGTGCCAGCAGCTCTGACCACCAAGAGACCCAGTACTTC
CDR3: CASSSDHQETQYF

V: TRBV12-3/TRBV12-4
D: .
size: few
J: TRBJ2-1
DNA: TGTGCCAGCAGTTCCATTAGCGGAATGGGCGGCAATGAGCAGTTCTTC
CDR3: CASSSISGMGGNEQFF

V: TRBV5-5
D: TRBD2
size: few
J: TRBJ2-1
DNA: TGTGCCAGCAGCCCCGGGACAGGGCTAGCGGGAGGGGATGAGCAGTTCTTC
CDR3: CASSPGTGLAGGDEQFF

V: TRBV7-2
D: .
size: few
J: TRBJ2-7
DNA: TGTGCCAGCAGCTTAGCCGGGACCGTCTCCTACGAGCAGTACTTC
CDR3: CASSLAGTVSYEQYF

V: TRBV6-2/TRBV6-3
D: TRBD2
size: .
J: TRBJ2-2
DNA: TGTGCCAGCAGTTACGAGCCTCAATGGGACTATATGGAGCGCAAGGCCGGGGAGCTGTTTTTT
CDR3: CASSYEPQWDYMERKAGELFF

V: TRBV25-1
D: .
size: many
J: TRBJ2-5
DNA: TGTGCCAGCAGTACCTCAGCGACCCAGTACTTC
CDR3: CASSTSATQYF

V: TRBV6-6
D: .
size: .
J: TRBJ2-3
DNA: TGTGCCAGCAGTCGGGCCCGCACAGATACGCAGTATTTT
CDR3: CASSRARTDTQYF

V: TRBV7-9
D: .
size: few
J: TRBJ1-5
DNA: TGTGCCAGCAGCCTAGGGGCCCCTGGGAATCAGCCCCAGCATTTT
CDR3: CASSLGAPGNQPQHF

V: TRBV27
D: .
size: many
J: TRBJ1-2
DNA: TGTGCCAGCAGTTATAGTCAAGCGAACTATGGCTACACCTTC
CDR3: CASSYSQANYGYTF

V: TRBV29-1
D: .
size: few
J: TRBJ2-7
DNA: TGCAGCGTTGAATTGGGGATGAACGAGCAGTACTTC
CDR3: CSVELGMNEQYF

V: TRBV11-1
D: .
size: .
J: TRBJ2-3
DNA: TGTGCCAGCAGCTTAATGGGACGGAGCACAGATACGCAGTATTTT
CDR3: CASSLMGRSTDTQYF

V: TRBV7-6
D: TRBD1
size: many
J: TRBJ2-2
DNA: TGTGCCAGCAGCTCAAGAGACAGGGAGGGGGAGCTGTTTTTT
CDR3: CASSSRDREGELFF

V: TRBV20-1
D: TRBD1
size: .
J: TRBJ2-7
DNA: TGCAGTGTCCACCGGGACAGGGGGGACGAGCAGTACTTC
CDR3: CSVHRDRGDEQYF

V: TRBV27
D: .
size: few
J: TRBJ2-5
DNA: TGTGCCAGCAGTCCCACCCTGAGGTCCCAAGAGACCCAGTACTTC
CDR3: CASSPTLRSQETQYF

V: TRBV27
D: .
size: .
J: TRBJ1-1
DNA: TGTGCCAGCAGTTTAGGTCGGTCAGCGCCTGAAGCTTTCTTT
CDR3: CASSLGRSAPEAFF

V: TRBV19
D: TRBD1
size: many
J: TRBJ1-5
DNA: TGTGCCAGTAGGTATAGGGGGCTTGGGCAGCCCCAGCATTTT
CDR3: CASRYRGLGQPQHF

V: TRBV6-1
D: TRBD2
size: few
J: TRBJ2-1
DNA: TGTGCCAGCAGTGAAGCGGGTAGCGGGTGGGTCTACAATGAGCAGTTCTTC
CDR3: CASSEAGSGWVYNEQFF

V: TRBV5-6
D: .
size: .
J: TRBJ1-6
DNA: TGTGCCAGCAGCTTGGCCGGTCCCGGGGCACCCCTCCACTTT
CDR3: CASSLAGPGAPLHF

V: TRBV3-1
D: TRBD2
size: few
J: TRBJ2-7
DNA: TGTGCCAGCAGCCAAAGACTAGCGGGAGGCGAGCAGTACTTC
CDR3: CASSQRLAGGEQYF

V: TRBV6-5
D: .
size: few
J: TRBJ2-3
DNA: TGTGCCACCTGTGTTGGCGGGTCCACAGATACGCAGTATTTT
CDR3: CATCVGGSTDTQYF

V: TRBV12-3/TRBV12-4
D: TRBD1
size: .
J: TRBJ1-1
DNA: TGTGCCAGCAGTTTGGGACAGGGGAACACTTTCTTT
CDR3: CASSLGQGNTFF

V: TRBV18
D: .
size: .
J: TRBJ2-1
DNA: TGTGCCAGCTCTGCCGCGACGGGGCATGAGCAGTTCTTC
CDR3: CASSAATGHEQFF

V: TRBV21-1
D: .
size: .
J: TRBJ1-5
DNA: TGTGCCAGCAGCAAACATCAGGGAAGCAATAGTAGCAATCAGCCCCAGCATTTT
CDR3: CASSKHQGSNSSNQPQHF

V: TRBV10-3
D: TRBD1
size: few
J: TRBJ2-3
DNA: TGTGCCATCACCGTAAGGGGGCTCGGCACAGATACGCAGTATTTT
CDR3: CAITVRGLGTDTQYF

V: TRBV12-3/TRBV12-4
D: .
size: .
J: TRBJ2-7
DNA: TGTGCCAGCAGTTTAGCCGCCGGTCCCGCGGGGTCCTACGAGCAGTACTTC
CDR3: CASSLAAGPAGSYEQYF

V: TRBV2
D: .
size: many
J: TRBJ1-6
DNA: TGTGCCAGCAGTGAATCTGGGATCGGTCATAATTCACCCCTCCACTTT
CDR3: CASSESGIGHNSPLHF

V: TRBV29-1
D: .
size: many
J: TRBJ2-7
DNA: TGCAGCGTTGGGGGAGGGACAGTGTCCTACGAGCAGTACTTC
CDR3: CSVGGGTVSYEQYF

V: TRBV20-1
D: .
size: .
J: TRBJ2-7
DNA: TGCAGTGCAACAAGGTCCTACGAGCAGTACTTC
CDR3: CSATRSYEQYF

V: TRBV5-4
D: .
size: .
J: TRBJ1-1
DNA: TGTGCCAGCAGCCCTGGCGGGTACACTGAAGCTTTCTTT
CDR3: CASSPGGYTEAFF

V: TRBV3-1
D: TRBD1
size: few
J: TRBJ2-2
DNA: TGTGCCAGCAAGAAACAGGGGGCGATCACCGGGGAGCTGTTTTTT
CDR3: CASKKQGAITGELFF

V: TRBV29-1
D: .
size: .
J: TRBJ1-3
DNA: TGCAGCGTTTTGACGGGCCTTAACTCTGGAAACACCATATATTTT
CDR3: CSVLTGLNSGNTIYF